This T cell receptor beta chain came from a study of blood T cells in healthy people across ages. With each sample, at least 5.5 micrograms of total RNA were extracted. With a J-beta primer mix and a sample-barcoded 5' primer, a second PCR ran 7 to 11 cycles. One entry per CDR3 protein results from TCRdb running MiXCR on the 5' RACE reads. The profile covers around 710,000 distinct CDR3 sequences, with 40% to 45% appearing a single time and 20% to 25% taken by the ten largest. This clonotype has more than one count but fewer than ten. Its antigen is undetermined. Germline V gene data show CDR1 as LGHNA and CDR2 as YSLEER. Trimming cost V 1 base and J 11 bases; bases outside gene matches: 8. This CDR3 comprises 14 residues. Notes on the study in general: Fewer expanded clones and more diversity marked long-lived versus aged donors. Estimated diversity that came from one million T cells was considered an underestimate.

The chain recombines TRBV4-3 with TRBJ2-5; TRBD2 agrees at 9 bases. This clonotype originated in a woman between 55 and 75 years old in good health. Sequencing was performed on blood. The CDR3 spells CASSQVGTSYEQYF. CDR3 coding DNA: TGCGCCAGCAGCCAAGTGGGGACTAGCTATGAGCAGTACTTC.